The 21 T cell receptor beta chains given below trace back to one sample, sequenced in a study of T cells in women clearing cervical HPV infection. The method was immunoSEQ multiplex PCR; TCRdb's version includes in-frame clones alone and lacks a portion of them. The sample spans roughly 30,000 clones; the ten largest clones claim about 3.4%. Specimen: blood buffy coat. These receptors were collected from a woman between 18 and 70 years old with a cervical HPV16 infection that either progressed to CIN3+ or cleared (not recorded which).

A note on this clone: The read halts 3 residues ahead of the CDR3 end, with the missing end drawn from the germline J gene. V and J are TRBV5-1 and TRBJ1-1, with 7 bases aligning to TRBD1. The CDR3 loop spans 15 amino acids. J was trimmed by 2 bases and V by 0 bases; bases with no gene match: 4. Germline V gives CDR1 SGHRS, CDR2 YFSETQ. This CDR3 reads CASSLVGGLNTEAFF. The sequenced part of the CDR3 DNA is TGCGCCAGCAGCTTGGTAGGGGGCCTTAACACTGAA. The full variable domain, rest sourced from reference TRBV5-1 and TRBJ1-1, is KAGVTQTPRYLIKTRGQQVTLSCSPISGHRSVSWYQQTPGQGLQFLFEYFSETQRNKGNFPGRFSGRQFSNSRSEMNVSTLELGDSALYLCASSLVGGLNTEAFFGQGTRLTVV.

A note on this clone: The read comes to an end 3 residues before the CDR3 does, leaving the germline J gene to fill in the end. The V call is TRBV20-1, the J call TRBJ1-4, with 7 bases fitting TRBD1. CDR3 size: 13 residues. Germline loops: CDR1 DFQATT, CDR2 SNEGSKA (reference sequence). J gave up 9 bases and V 0 bases, and 4 bases lay outside the gene matches. CDR3 region: CSARERGPQKLFF. Incomplete CDR3 DNA: TGCAGTGCTAGAGAGAGGGGGCCCCAAAAA.

Turning to this clone: Read sequence stops 3 residues before the CDR3 end, and the germline J gene provides the missing end. The rearrangement links TRBV19 to TRBJ2-3; no definite D call. Germline assignment: CDR1 LNHDA and CDR2 SQIVND (reference sequence). The CDR3 runs 15 residues. CDR3 loop: CASSIGRRNLPTQYF. The CDR3 DNA, read in part, is TGTGCCAGTAGTATAGGGCGGCGGAATCTCCCGACG.

The CDR3 DNA, read in part, is TGCAGTGCTAGCGGGGGGACAGGGGGCTACTACGAG. This codes for CSASGGTGGYYE. The entire CDR3 reads CSASGGTGGYYEQYF. V is TRBV20-1 and J is TRBJ2-7, with 12 bases identical to TRBD1. The sequenced fragment ends 3 residues before the CDR3 boundary, so the rest is inferred from the germline J gene. This CDR3 is 15 amino acids long. Germline trimming cut 3 bases from V and 3 bases from J; bases unmatched to any gene: 6. The germline V gene encodes CDR1 DFQATT and CDR2 SNEGSKA (reference sequence).

With regard to this clone: The read comes to an end 3 residues before the CDR3 does, leaving the germline J gene to fill in the end. This chain connects TRBV2 to TRBJ2-2, with D maybe TRBD1 (5 bases). The CDR3 contains 12 residues. CDR1 is SNHLY and CDR2 is FYNNEI in the germline V gene. CDR3: CASGPQGEKLFF. The sequenced CDR3 bases are TGTGCCAGCGGCCCGCAGGGTGAAAAG.

To note about this clone: The read halts 3 residues ahead of the CDR3 end, with the missing end drawn from the germline J gene. The chain uses TRBV6-1 and TRBJ2-7, with 10 bases identical to TRBD1. This CDR3 spans 16 amino acids. Germline lookup yields CDR1 MNHNS and CDR2 SASEGT. After removal of 2 bases from V and 6 bases from J, the junction contained 10 bases not matched to a gene. The CDR3 here is CASSEFPGQGFFEQYF. The sequenced part of the CDR3 DNA is TGTGCCAGCAGTGAATTTCCGGGACAGGGGTTCTTCGAG.

Comments on this clone: The CDR3 goes on 3 residues after the read ends, and that part is filled in from the germline J gene. V gene TRBV14 combines with J gene TRBJ2-1, with 7 bases that match TRBD1. There are 16 residues in the CDR3. Germline V lookup: CDR1 SGHDN, CDR2 FVKESK. V gave up 4 bases and J gave up 9 bases; unmatched junction bases: 15. CDR3 amino acids: CASSPGPGQYPGEQFF. The CDR3 bases that were read are TGTGCCAGCAGCCCGGGACCGGGACAGTACCCGGGTGAG.

In the case of this clone: Coverage ceases 3 residues before the CDR3 finishes, and the germline J gene fills in the end. The chain combines TRBV19 with TRBJ1-2; maybe TRBD1 (5 bases). Per germline, CDR1 LNHDA and CDR2 SQIVND (reference sequence). The V end lost 5 bases, the J end lost 2 bases, and 21 bases lay between the germline ends. The CDR3 totals 17 residues. The sequenced CDR3 bases are TGTGCCAGTAGTTCCGAGTATGGAATCGCAGGGAACTATGGC. Protein product: CASSSEYGIAGNYG. The complete CDR3 protein is CASSSEYGIAGNYGYTF.

This clone counts as medium-sized (0.01 to 0.1%) by frequency. The read falls 3 residues short of the CDR3 end, and the missing part is taken from the germline J gene. This chain connects TRBV19 to TRBJ2-3, with 7 bases fitting TRBD2. Germline V gene lookup returns CDR1 LNHDA and CDR2 SQIVND (reference sequence). This CDR3 is 15 amino acids long. V was clipped by 6 bases and J by 4 bases; unmatched bases: 10. CDR3 sequence reads: CASSWGGVGADTQYF. The sequenced CDR3 bases are TGTGCCAGTAGCTGGGGGGGAGTAGGTGCAGATACG.

For this clone: One end of the junction fails to match germline, which may point to a read error. With the read ending 3 residues before the CDR3 end, the germline J gene is used to fill in that end. Other DNA variants within this sample encode the same CDR3. This chain uses TRBV7-2 with TRBJ1-3, with D tentatively TRBD1 (5 bases). The CDR3 spans 12 residues. Germline-derived CDR1 and CDR2 are SGHTA and FQGNSA. Partial CDR3 DNA: TGTGCCAGCAGCTTGCAGGGAAACACG. This translates into CASSLQGNT. The full CDR3 reads CASSLQGNTIYF.

In regard to this clone: The read gets to within 3 residues of the CDR3 end, and the germline J gene fills in the rest. The chain joins TRBV20-1 to TRBJ2-5; maybe TRBD1 (5 bases). CDR1 is DFQATT, CDR2 SNEGSKA, per germline (reference sequence). This CDR3 spans 13 amino acids. The CDR3 reads CSARRQGTDTQYF. The sequenced CDR3 bases are TGCAGTGCTAGGCGTCAGGGCACAGATACC.

To note about this clone: The read terminates 3 residues ahead of where the CDR3 ends, so the germline J gene completes it. This chain joins TRBV29-1 and TRBJ2-3; 8 positions match TRBD2. This CDR3 contains 12 residues. Per germline, CDR1 SQVTM and CDR2 ANQGSEA. V lost 6 bases, J lost 5 bases, and 4 bases stayed unmatched. The CDR3 spells CSVGGARDTQYF. The CDR3 bases that were read are TGCAGCGTCGGGGGGGCTAGAGATACG.

On this clone itself: The sequenced fragment ends 3 residues before the CDR3 boundary, so the rest is inferred from the germline J gene. The chain combines TRBV19 with TRBJ1-6; no clear D gene. V gave up 1 base and J gave up 7 bases, with 8 bases separating them. This CDR3 has 14 amino acids. Per germline, CDR1 LNHDA and CDR2 SQIVND (reference sequence). The CDR3: CASSIGQWNSPLHF. Incomplete CDR3 DNA: TGTGCCAGTAGTATAGGCCAGTGGAATTCACCC.

Of note for this clone: The CDR3 end lies 3 residues beyond the end of the read and is filled in from the germline J gene. The chain employs TRBV13 and TRBJ1-2; 7 bases align to TRBD1. The CDR3 has 15 residues. Germline V gene data show CDR1 as PRHDT and CDR2 as FYEKMQ (reference sequence). J was trimmed by 4 bases and V by 5 bases; bases with no gene match: 10. The covered CDR3 bases are TGTGCCAGCAGCCTTCGCGACAGGGTTGGCTATGGC. This encodes CASSLRDRVGYG. The full-length CDR3 reads as CASSLRDRVGYGYTF.

Note on this clone: Relative to the germline gene, one junction end is altered; a read error may explain this. The read stops 3 residues short of the end of the CDR3; the missing end is completed from the germline J gene. The same CDR3 can be traced to other DNA sequences in this sample. The chain joins TRBV6-1 to TRBJ1-3; D gene ambiguous. Germline CDR1 and CDR2: MNHNS and SASEGT. This CDR3 region has 16 residues. CDR3 loop: CASSEALEGLGNTIYF. The part of the CDR3 DNA that was read is TGTGCCAGCAGTGAAGCGCTTGAAGGGCTTGGAAACACG.

A note on this clone: The read comes to an end 3 residues before the CDR3 does, leaving the germline J gene to fill in the end. The chain uses TRBV19 and TRBJ1-1; TRBD1 aligns across 7 bases. The V and J ends lost 1 base and 0 bases, in that order; junction bases with no gene match: 5. The CDR3 has 16 amino acids. Germline CDR1 and CDR2: LNHDA and SQIVND (reference sequence). This CDR3 reads CASSIGTGPMNTEAFF. The CDR3 DNA, read in part, is TGTGCCAGTAGTATAGGGACAGGACCAATGAACACTGAA.

Of note for this clone: Coverage ceases 3 residues before the CDR3 finishes, and the germline J gene fills in the end. The chain combines TRBV4-1 with TRBJ1-2, with a possible D match to TRBD1 (6 bases). The CDR3 covers 15 residues. Trimming left V 0 bases short and J 5 bases short, with 13 bases between. Germline V lookup: CDR1 MGHRA, CDR2 YSYEKL. This chain's CDR3 is CASSQEIAGAYGYTF. The CDR3 DNA, read in part, is TGCGCCAGCAGCCAAGAGATAGCAGGGGCGTATGGC.

Notes on this clone: Read sequence stops 3 residues before the CDR3 end, and the germline J gene provides the missing end. The chain recombines TRBV20-1 with TRBJ2-7; 8 bases are a match to TRBD1. CDR1 and CDR2 from the germline V gene are DFQATT and SNEGSKA (reference sequence). V was clipped by 3 bases and J by 0 bases; unmatched bases: 1. The CDR3 is 13 amino acids. The CDR3 is CSARDRVSYEQYF. CDR3 DNA (partial): TGCAGTGCTAGGGACAGGGTCTCCTACGAG.

About this clone: The CDR3 goes on 3 residues after the read ends, and that part is filled in from the germline J gene. The V and J genes are TRBV20-1 and TRBJ1-2, with TRBD1 matching 11 bases. The V and J ends lost 1 base and 5 bases, in that order; junction bases with no gene match: 3. CDR3 length: 14 residues. CDR1 and CDR2 (germline): DFQATT, SNEGSKA (reference sequence). CDR3 residues: CSARAGQGDYGYTF. Partial CDR3 DNA: TGCAGTGCTAGAGCGGGACAGGGGGATTATGGC.

In the case of this clone: The read ends 3 residues early relative to the CDR3; the germline J gene fills the gap. The chain recombines TRBV2 with TRBJ1-2, with 8 bases fitting TRBD1. V dropped 10 bases and J dropped 7; count of bases not matched to a gene: 14. Germline V gene data show CDR1 as SNHLY and CDR2 as FYNNEI. This CDR3 spans 14 amino acids. The CDR3 bases that were read are TGTGCCATTCAGACAGGGGAAGAAGTCTTTGGC. Protein product: CAIQTGEEVFG. The entire CDR3 is CAIQTGEEVFGYTF.

Details on this clone: The CDR3 end falls 3 residues outside the read, so it is completed with the germline J gene. The J gene is TRBJ2-5, the V gene TRBV7-8, with D possibly being TRBD2 (6 bases). Trimming stripped 5 bases from V and 7 bases from J, with 20 bases between. This CDR3 region has 15 residues. Germline V gene lookup returns CDR1 SGHVS and CDR2 FQNEAQ. The chain's CDR3 is CASSAQGGPSGTQYF. CDR3 DNA, as far as it was read: TGTGCCAGCAGCGCACAAGGAGGGCCCTCAGGGACC.